This is a list of T cell receptor beta chains from one sample in a study of blood T cells in healthy people across ages. TCRdb re-called the 5' RACE reads through MiXCR, storing one row per CDR3 protein. The sample includes some 790,000 distinct CDR3 sequences, under 30% seen only once; the top ten take 17%. The specimen was blood. Receptors originate from an elderly woman in good health. The CDR3 runs from the conserved cysteine through the conserved F or W. Fields, in order: clone size, D gene, V gene, J gene, CDR3 protein, CDR3 DNA. A D gene is named only where the DNA matches it firmly. A clone size is listed for some rows: how often the clone was seen (once, few, many), or a class if it is expanded.

few	TRBD1	TRBV29-1	TRBJ2-3	CSVDRQGTTDTQYF	TGCAGCGTTGACAGACAGGGAACGACAGATACGCAGTATTTT
many	NA	TRBV7-2	TRBJ2-6	CASSLRSEVSGANVLTF	TGTGCCAGCAGCTTACGAAGTGAGGTCTCTGGGGCCAACGTCCTGACTTTC
few	TRBD1	TRBV20-1	TRBJ1-1	CSARDLSDRGGAFF	TGCAGTGCTAGGGATTTAAGTGACAGGGGTGGAGCTTTCTTT
NA	NA	TRBV12-5	TRBJ1-5	CASGLSGQPQHF	TGTGCTAGTGGTTTGTCAGGTCAGCCCCAGCATTTT
NA	TRBD2	TRBV20-1	TRBJ2-1	CSASAGAGFSEQFF	TGCAGTGCTTCCGCGGGAGCGGGGTTTAGTGAGCAGTTCTTC
many	NA	TRBV5-1	TRBJ1-4	CASSLDPGLNEKLFF	TGCGCCAGCAGCTTGGATCCAGGCCTTAATGAAAAACTGTTTTTT
many	NA	TRBV12-3/TRBV12-4	TRBJ2-3	CASSFDGGGVSDTQYF	TGTGCCAGCAGTTTTGATGGTGGGGGCGTCTCCGATACGCAGTATTTT
NA	TRBD1	TRBV18	TRBJ2-5	CASSPQPGTAPHEQYF	TGTGCCAGCTCACCACAGCCTGGGACAGCCCCACATGAGCAGTACTTC
many	NA	TRBV11-2	TRBJ2-5	CASSPQQSQETQYF	TGTGCCAGCAGCCCCCAACAGAGTCAAGAGACCCAGTACTTC
NA	NA	TRBV2	TRBJ1-1	CASSVHTEAFF	TGTGCCAGCAGTGTACACACTGAAGCTTTCTTT
NA	NA	TRBV30	TRBJ2-1	CAWSVAGSYNEQFF	TGTGCCTGGAGTGTAGCAGGGTCCTACAATGAGCAGTTCTTC
NA	TRBD1	TRBV20-1	TRBJ1-2	CSASGGYDYGYTF	TGCAGTGCTTCAGGGGGTTATGACTATGGCTACACCTTC
NA	NA	TRBV28	TRBJ2-5	CASRRRVIQETQYF	TGTGCCAGCAGGAGACGGGTAATCCAAGAGACCCAGTACTTC
NA	TRBD1	TRBV5-4	TRBJ1-2	CASSWEGARGYTF	TGTGCCAGCAGCTGGGAGGGGGCTAGGGGCTACACCTTC
many	NA	TRBV7-2	TRBJ1-6	CASSLDGSNSPLHF	TGTGCCAGCAGCTTAGACGGATCTAATTCACCCCTCCACTTT
NA	NA	TRBV28	TRBJ2-5	CASTLKVATIKQYF	TGTGCCAGCACCCTCAAAGTGGCTACCATCAAGCAGTACTTC
NA	NA	TRBV2	TRBJ2-3	CASSESDLGADTQYF	TGTGCCAGCAGTGAGTCCGACTTGGGGGCAGATACGCAGTATTTT
many	TRBD2	TRBV20-1	TRBJ2-5	CSAHRLAGGRKTQYF	TGCAGTGCCCACCGACTAGCGGGGGGGCGAAAGACCCAGTACTTC
few	NA	TRBV7-2	TRBJ1-2	CASSLEVSNYGCTF	TGTGCCAGCAGCTTAGAGGTCTCCAACTATGGCTGCACCTTC
many	NA	TRBV12-3/TRBV12-4	TRBJ1-5	CASSPQRGDQPQHF	TGTGCCAGCAGCCCCCAAAGGGGTGATCAGCCCCAGCATTTT
NA	NA	TRBV6-2/TRBV6-3	TRBJ2-7	CASTDKNEQYF	TGTGCCAGCACCGACAAGAACGAGCAGTACTTC
NA	NA	TRBV2	TRBJ2-7	CASSEALSSSYEQYF	TGTGCCAGCAGTGAAGCGCTTTCGAGCTCCTACGAGCAGTACTTC
NA	NA	TRBV25-1	TRBJ1-5	CASSETGHNQPQHF	TGTGCCAGCAGTGAGACGGGACACAATCAGCCCCAGCATTTT
NA	NA	TRBV20-1	TRBJ2-7	CSASPRPSSYEQYF	TGCAGTGCTTCCCCCCGGCCCTCATCCTACGAGCAGTACTTC
many	NA	TRBV7-2	TRBJ2-3	CASSLSRGGGTDTQYF	TGTGCCAGCAGCCTATCCCGCGGGGGCGGCACAGATACGCAGTATTTT
many	NA	TRBV30	TRBJ2-3	CAWSVRGRPPSTDTQYF	TGTGCCTGGAGTGTACGGGGGAGACCCCCTAGCACAGATACGCAGTATTTT
many	NA	TRBV3-1	TRBJ1-2	CASSQELRSGYTF	TGTGCCAGCAGCCAAGAGCTCCGGAGTGGCTACACCTTC
NA	NA	TRBV12-3/TRBV12-4	TRBJ1-4	CAGSITIATNEKLFF	TGTGCCGGCAGCATAACGATTGCAACTAATGAAAAACTGTTTTTT
many	TRBD2	TRBV3-1	TRBJ2-7	CASSNSPGGVVEQYF	TGTGCCAGCAGCAACTCACCGGGGGGAGTCGTCGAGCAGTACTTC
NA	NA	TRBV13	TRBJ1-1	CASSSRDLAFF	TGTGCCAGCAGCTCCCGGGACTTAGCTTTCTTT
NA	TRBD1	TRBV7-9	TRBJ2-7	CASSLDRGVYEQYF	TGTGCCAGCAGCCTCGACAGGGGAGTCTACGAGCAGTACTTC
few	NA	TRBV18	TRBJ1-2	CASSPRAGRTRYGYTF	TGTGCCAGCTCACCAAGGGCGGGGCGGACCCGATATGGCTACACCTTC
many	TRBD1	TRBV5-5	TRBJ2-1	CASSPSTERGPKQFF	TGTGCCAGCAGCCCTTCGACAGAGAGGGGGCCGAAGCAGTTCTTC
many	TRBD1	TRBV20-1	TRBJ2-3	CSAEQGADTQYF	TGCAGTGCAGAACAGGGGGCAGATACGCAGTATTTT
many	NA	TRBV6-5	TRBJ2-7	CASSYSRGRSGEQYF	TGTGCCAGCAGTTACTCACGGGGACGCTCGGGCGAGCAGTACTTC
NA	NA	TRBV30	TRBJ1-2	CAWTPGSFLYGYTF	TGTGCCTGGACACCTGGGTCCTTCCTCTATGGCTACACCTTC
many	NA	TRBV2	TRBJ1-5	CASSVGRAGNQPQHF	TGTGCCAGCAGTGTCGGCAGGGCTGGCAATCAGCCCCAGCATTTT
many	TRBD2	TRBV10-3	TRBJ2-1	CAISSSGEKYNEQFF	TGTGCCATCAGTTCGAGCGGGGAAAAATACAATGAGCAGTTCTTC
many	NA	TRBV6-2/TRBV6-3	TRBJ2-1	CASRHDRIGNEQFF	TGTGCCAGCAGACATGACAGGATCGGAAATGAGCAGTTCTTC
many	NA	TRBV4-3	TRBJ1-2	CASSQEDGRPNYGYTF	TGCGCCAGCAGCCAAGAGGACGGCAGACCTAACTATGGCTACACCTTC
few	TRBD1	TRBV20-1	TRBJ1-2	CSARGGDRDYGYTF	TGCAGTGCTAGGGGCGGGGACAGGGACTATGGCTACACCTTC
NA	NA	TRBV3-1	TRBJ2-1	CASSQWQDKYNEQFF	TGTGCCAGCAGCCAATGGCAGGACAAATACAATGAGCAGTTCTTC
few	NA	TRBV12-3/TRBV12-4	TRBJ1-1	CASSLDWGLLNTEAFF	TGTGCCAGCAGTTTAGATTGGGGCCTCCTGAACACTGAAGCTTTCTTT
NA	TRBD1	TRBV10-3	TRBJ2-5	CAIRAGGHQEAQYF	TGTGCCATCAGGGCAGGGGGCCACCAAGAGGCCCAGTACTTC
NA	TRBD2	TRBV6-1	TRBJ2-2	CASSALGLAGGKNTGELFF	TGTGCCAGCAGTGCCCTAGGACTAGCGGGGGGGAAGAACACCGGGGAGCTGTTTTTT